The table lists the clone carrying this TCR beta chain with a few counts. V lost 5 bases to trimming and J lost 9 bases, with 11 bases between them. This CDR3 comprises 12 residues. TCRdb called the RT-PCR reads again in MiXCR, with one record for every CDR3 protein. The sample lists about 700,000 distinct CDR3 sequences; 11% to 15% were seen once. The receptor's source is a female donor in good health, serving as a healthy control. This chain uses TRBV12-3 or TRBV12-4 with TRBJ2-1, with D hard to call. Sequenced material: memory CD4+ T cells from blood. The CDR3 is CASSAQRTEQFF. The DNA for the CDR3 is TGTGCCAGCAGTGCCCAGAGGACTGAGCAGTTCTTC.